A single sample gave rise to the 6 T cell receptor beta chains below, sequenced in a study of T cell responses to AZD1222 COVID-19 vaccine. TCRdb's copy holds only in-frame clones and misses some; the assay was immunoSEQ multiplex PCR. The repertoire includes about 180,000 clones, approximately 90% of them detected once, and 4.3% sits in the top ten. Material: peripheral blood, obtained 28 days after the second dose of the MenACWY control vaccine. The receptor set was obtained from an adult who received the MenACWY meningococcal vaccine as a control.

The gene calls are TRBV7-9 and TRBJ1-6, with D possibly TRBD1 on 5 matching bases. This CDR3 spans 14 amino acids. CDR1 SEHNR and CDR2 FQNEAQ come from the germline V gene (reference sequence). Trimming stripped 1 base from V and 5 bases from J, with 6 bases between. Here the CDR3 reads CASSLEGDNSPLHF. In DNA form, the CDR3 reads TGTGCCAGCAGCTTAGAAGGGGATAATTCACCCCTCCACTTT.

This clone was recorded once. The rearrangement links TRBV5-4 to TRBJ2-7; 8 bases are a match to TRBD2. J lost 5 bases, V lost 4 bases, and 8 bases had no gene match. The CDR3 extends over 14 amino acids. Looked up from germline, CDR1 is SGHNT and CDR2 is YYREEE (reference sequence). The CDR3 DNA follows: TGTGCCAGCAGCCCCGGACTAGCATACCACGAGCAGTACTTC. Its protein product is CASSPGLAYHEQYF.

The chain combines TRBV12-3 or TRBV12-4 with TRBJ1-5; D remains ambiguous. The CDR3 contains 12 residues. Trimming left V 5 bases short and J 9 bases short, with 11 bases between. This chain's CDR3 is CASSPRDLPQHF. CDR3 nucleotide sequence: TGTGCCAGCAGTCCGCGGGATCTGCCCCAGCATTTT.

The CDR3 loop reads CASSSGGAGSTEAFF. The CDR3 DNA reads as TGTGCCAGCAGTTCCGGGGGCGCTGGGAGCACTGAAGCTTTCTTT. The chain joins TRBV6-5 to TRBJ1-1; D perhaps matches TRBD1 (6 bases). Trimming stripped 4 bases from V and 4 bases from J, with 16 bases between. Germline V lookup: CDR1 MNHEY, CDR2 SVGAGI. The CDR3 totals 15 residues.

The genes are TRBV6-6 and TRBJ2-7; D perhaps matches TRBD1 (5 bases). CDR1 is MNHNY, CDR2 SVGAGI, per germline (reference sequence). The CDR3 has 15 amino acids. The V end lost 7 bases, the J end lost 2 bases, and 18 bases lay between the germline ends. CDR3 sequence: CASILSGLTPYEQYF. The DNA for the CDR3 is TGTGCCAGCATTCTATCAGGGTTAACCCCCTACGAGCAGTACTTC.

The chain carries TRBV7-2 and TRBJ2-5; 7 nucleotides agree with TRBD1. Trimming removed 8 bases from V and 1 base from J; junction bases left unmatched: 10. Germline V CDR1 and CDR2: SGHTA, FQGNSA. The CDR3 is 15 residues long. CDR3 DNA sequence: TGTGCCAGCGAACGCGACGGACAGGCCCAAGAGACCCAGTACTTC. This encodes CASERDGQAQETQYF.